This passage covers 24 T cell receptor beta chains from one sample sequenced in a study of blood T cell repertoires in COVID-19. The method was immunoSEQ multiplex PCR; TCRdb's version includes in-frame clones alone and lacks a portion of them. The table has 150,000 to 200,000 clones, roughly 83% seen once. The sequenced sample consisted of PBMCs or T cells enriched from blood (not recorded which). These receptors were obtained from a woman between 55 and 75 years old who had recovered from COVID-19.

This clone was counted between two and nine times. This sequence joins TRBV6-5 and TRBJ2-2; D is perhaps TRBD1 (6 bases). The CDR3 loop spans 16 amino acids. The V gene lost 2 bases and the J gene lost 1 base, with 11 bases spanning the gap. The germline CDR1 and CDR2 sequences are MNHEY and SVGAGI. The CDR3 region has the DNA TGTGCCAGCAGTTACGGGTCGACAGGGAACACCGGGGAGCTGTTTTTT. Its protein is CASSYGSTGNTGELFF.

The genes are TRBV11-3 and TRBJ2-3, with 8 bases identical to TRBD2. This CDR3 has 16 residues. V trimming: 1 base; J trimming: 6 bases; junction bases outside the gene matches: 9. Looked up from germline, CDR1 is SGHNT and CDR2 is YENEEA. The CDR3 DNA sequence: TGTGCCAGCAGCTTAGTCGAGCGGGAGCCCTGCGATACGCAGTATTTT. Encoded protein: CASSLVEREPCDTQYF.

The V gene is TRBV5-1, the J gene TRBJ1-1; a possible D gene is TRBD1 (5 bases). Germline V gene data show CDR1 as SGHRS and CDR2 as YFSETQ. V was trimmed by 4 bases and J by 4 bases, leaving 11 bases between them. The CDR3 loop spans 13 amino acids. Here the CDR3 DNA reads TGCGCCAGCAGCCAAACACAGGTCACTGAAGCTTTCTTT. This sequence encodes CASSQTQVTEAFF.

This rearrangement joins TRBV7-3 to TRBJ2-7; TRBD1 might be the D (6 bases). V shed 5 bases and J shed 0 bases, with 11 bases lying between them. CDR1 and CDR2 from the germline V gene are SGHTA and FQGTGA. The CDR3 has 14 amino acids. Written as DNA, the CDR3 is TGTGCCAGCAGCCCCGGACAGAGCTCCTACGAGCAGTACTTC. It translates to CASSPGQSSYEQYF.

This clone was detected a few times. The gene calls are TRBV4-1 and TRBJ1-4; 9 bases map to TRBD1. Trimming cost V 2 bases and J 6 bases; bases outside gene matches: 10. CDR1 and CDR2 from the germline V gene are MGHRA and YSYEKL. The CDR3 totals 17 residues. CDR3 protein: CASSQTMRQGVDEKLFF. In DNA form, the CDR3 reads TGCGCCAGCAGCCAAACAATGAGACAGGGGGTGGATGAAAAACTGTTTTTT.

The chain combines TRBV5-6 with TRBJ1-4; TRBD1 agrees at 7 bases. V lost 1 base, J lost 4 bases, and 1 base stayed unmatched. The CDR3 consists of 14 residues. CDR1 SGHDT and CDR2 YYEEEE come from the germline V gene. The CDR3 DNA is TGTGCCAGCAGCTTGCGACAGGGTAATGAAAAACTGTTTTTT. It codes for CASSLRQGNEKLFF.

The rearrangement links TRBV11-2 to TRBJ1-3; maybe TRBD1 (6 bases). V lost 1 base to trimming and J lost 2 bases, with 12 bases between them. The CDR3 has 16 residues. Germline CDR1 and CDR2: SGHAT and FQNNGV. The CDR3, as DNA: TGTGCCAGCAGCTTAGTGGACAGAGGGGCTGGAAACACCATATATTTT. Its protein product is CASSLVDRGAGNTIYF.

The chain uses TRBV27 and TRBJ2-3; 7 positions match TRBD2. The CDR3 has 14 amino acids. V lost 6 bases and J lost 3; bases outside the gene matches: 6. CDR1 MNHEY and CDR2 SMNVEV come from the germline V gene (reference sequence). In nucleotides, the CDR3 is TGTGCCAGCAGAATGCGGGAGCCAACAGATACGCAGTATTTT. It specifies CASRMREPTDTQYF.

This clone was observed a single time. The chain recombines TRBV16 with TRBJ1-1, with TRBD1 matching 11 bases. This CDR3 spans 14 amino acids. The germline gives CDR1 KGHSY, CDR2 FQNENV. V dropped 4 bases and J dropped 10; count of bases not matched to a gene: 8. The CDR3 coding sequence is TGTGCCAGCAGCCCGCCGGGACAGGGGGTTCGAGCTTTCTTT. Protein: CASSPPGQGVRAFF.

The chain uses TRBV3-1 (or the pseudogene TRBV3-2) and TRBJ2-3, with 8 bases aligning to TRBD2. CDR3 size: 15 residues. Germline assignment: CDR1 LGHDT and CDR2 YNNKEL (reference sequence). Losses at the gene ends were 2 bases for V and 4 bases for J; bases not matched to a gene: 5. The CDR3 sequence is CASSQSGSGADTQYF. CDR3 coding DNA: TGTGCCAGCAGCCAAAGCGGGAGTGGGGCAGATACGCAGTATTTT.

The rearrangement uses TRBV2 and TRBJ1-5; D unclear. CDR1 is SNHLY and CDR2 is FYNNEI in the germline V gene. The CDR3 has 14 residues. V shed 5 bases and J shed 4 bases, with 12 bases lying between them. The CDR3 is CASSLQNLNQPQHF. The CDR3 DNA follows: TGTGCCAGCAGTTTACAGAATCTAAATCAGCCCCAGCATTTT.

The chain carries TRBV23-1 and TRBJ2-7; 9 nucleotides line up with TRBD1. TRBV23-1 is noted as an ORF with a role that remains uncertain. This CDR3 is 14 amino acids long. V dropped 6 bases and J dropped 2; count of bases not matched to a gene: 5. Written as DNA, the CDR3 is TGCGCCAGCAGGGGGACAGGGATACCCTACGAGCAGTACTTC. This encodes CASRGTGIPYEQYF.

This chain uses TRBV11-2 with TRBJ2-7; TRBD1 aligns across 8 bases. CDR3 length: 15 residues. Trimming cost V 2 bases and J 2 bases; bases outside gene matches: 5. Per germline, CDR1 SGHAT and CDR2 FQNNGV. The CDR3 nucleotides read TGTGCCAGCAGCTTATCGGACAGGGAGACCTACGAGCAGTACTTC. Encoded protein: CASSLSDRETYEQYF.

The CDR3 DNA reads TGTGCCAGCAGCTTAGATTACAGGGGGCTATACTATGGCTACACCTTC. It specifies CASSLDYRGLYYGYTF. The gene calls are TRBV7-9 and TRBJ1-2, with 9 bases matching TRBD1. In germline, CDR1 is SEHNR, CDR2 FQNEAQ (reference sequence). The V and J ends lost 1 base and 3 bases, in that order; junction bases with no gene match: 6. This CDR3 comprises 16 residues.

CDR3 bases: TGCGCCAGCAGCTTAGAGGCGCGCTCTGGGGCCAACGTCCTGACTTTC. Its translation: CASSLEARSGANVLTF. The chain has TRBV5-1 and TRBJ2-6; D is uncertain. Germline V gene data show CDR1 as SGHRS and CDR2 as YFSETQ. V gave up 2 bases and J gave up 0 bases, with 9 bases separating them. The CDR3 is made up of 16 amino acids. Based on the CDR3 plus reference TRBV5-1 and TRBJ2-6, the full variable domain is KAGVTQTPRYLIKTRGQQVTLSCSPISGHRSVSWYQQTPGQGLQFLFEYFSETQRNKGNFPGRFSGRQFSNSRSEMNVSTLELGDSALYLCASSLEARSGANVLTFGAGSRLTVL.

As regards this clone: One junction end does not reproduce the germline sequence, and a read error may be involved. The chain combines TRBV29-1 with TRBJ2-1; perhaps TRBD1 as D (6 bases). The CDR3 spans 12 residues. CDR1 and CDR2 from the germline V gene are SQVTM and ANQGSEA. The CDR3, as DNA: TGCAGCGGACCCGACAGGTACAATGGGCAGTTCTTC. Residues: CSGPDRYNGQFF.

This rearrangement joins TRBV24-1 to TRBJ2-3, with 10 bases identical to TRBD2. There are 15 residues in the CDR3. Unmatched junction bases numbered 5, after V lost 4 bases and J lost 5 bases. The germline gives CDR1 KGHDR, CDR2 SFDVKD. The CDR3 DNA reads as TGTGCCACCAGTGAACCTAGCGGGGGTGGAGATACGCAGTATTTT. Translating gives CATSEPSGGGDTQYF.

The rearrangement uses TRBV5-1 and TRBJ2-3; 8 bases line up with TRBD2. Germline V gives CDR1 SGHRS, CDR2 YFSETQ. The trim removed 0 bases at V and 0 bases at J, leaving 3 bases unmatched. CDR3 length equals 16 residues. This CDR3 is CASSLGLASSTDTQYF. The CDR3, as DNA: TGCGCCAGCAGCTTGGGACTAGCGTCTAGCACAGATACGCAGTATTTT.

Regarding this clone: Other nucleotide sequences from this sample produce the same CDR3. The chain combines TRBV19 with TRBJ2-2; 8 bases are a match to TRBD1. The CDR3 spans 14 residues. Germline V CDR1 and CDR2: LNHDA, SQIVND (reference sequence). V shed 7 bases, J shed 3 bases, and the junction held 4 bases outside the gene matches. This CDR3 reads CASTGQGYTGELFF. The CDR3 nucleotides are TGTGCCAGTACAGGACAGGGTTACACCGGGGAGCTGTTTTTT.

The V and J genes are TRBV21-1 and TRBJ1-6; no check of the table's D call, TRBD1, against the DNA was made. TRBV21-1 is a listed pseudogene. This CDR3 has 16 residues. The CDR3, as DNA: TGTGCCAGCAGCAAAGGGCAGGGTCGGGCCCATTCACCCCTCCACTTT. Amino acids: CASSKGQGRAHSPLHF.

J is TRBJ1-1 and V is TRBV7-9; the match to TRBD1 covers 11 bases. The CDR3 spans 14 residues. The V gene's germline CDR1 is SEHNR and CDR2 FQNEAQ (reference sequence). V was clipped by 5 bases and J by 5 bases; unmatched bases: 4. CDR3 DNA sequence: TGTGCCAGCAGCCGCGGGACAGGGGGAACTGAAGCTTTCTTT. This sequence encodes CASSRGTGGTEAFF.

The chain recombines TRBV21-1 with TRBJ2-7; no check of the table's D call, TRBD2, against the DNA was made. TRBV21-1 is listed as a pseudogene. CDR3 size: 16 residues. CDR3 in DNA: TGTGCCAGCAGCAAAGAGGCCGGAACTAGTCCGAGCGAGCAGTACTTC. Residues: CASSKEAGTSPSEQYF.

This clone was observed a few times. The chain uses TRBV18 and TRBJ1-2; D might be TRBD1 (5 bases). V was pared by 8 bases and J by 7 bases, with 14 bases between. The length of the CDR3 is 12 residues. CDR1 KGHSH and CDR2 LQKENI come from the germline V gene. CDR3 residues: CASTQAGGGYTF. The CDR3 DNA sequence: TGTGCCAGCACACAGGCGGGTGGTGGCTACACCTTC.

This sequence joins TRBV7-2 and TRBJ2-1, with 12 bases fitting TRBD2. With 5 bases clipped from V and 9 bases from J, the junction kept 8 bases outside the gene matches. From germline, CDR1 is SGHTA and CDR2 FQGNSA. This CDR3 region has 15 residues. For the CDR3, the DNA is TGTGCCAGCAGCATACTAGCGGGAGGTTTCGGTGAGCAGTTCTTC. Protein sequence: CASSILAGGFGEQFF.